This T cell receptor (beta chain) stems from a study of OX40 agonist ivuxolimab in advanced cancers. Study in general: One patient with hepatocellular carcinoma and two with cutaneous melanoma, three in all, had partial responses.

Whole-study findings and limits: Among T cells, CD8+ cells averaged more expanded clones than CD4+ cells.

On this clone itself: Its antigen remains unidentified.

Profiled with immunoSEQ multiplex PCR; TCRdb holds only in-frame clones, not every one. In the table there are about 70,000 clones, 70% to 90% of which are singletons. CDR3 size: 14 residues. The V end lost 1 base, the J end lost 3 bases, and 9 bases lay between the germline ends. Germline CDR1 SEHNR, CDR2 FQNEAQ (reference sequence). This receptor was obtained from an adult with an advanced solid tumor such as melanoma, head and neck, liver or kidney cancer. The chain uses TRBV7-9 and TRBJ2-5, with unresolved D. Sample: CD4+ or CD8+ T cells sorted from blood, taken in a trial of the OX40 agonist ivuxolimab. The CDR3 here is CASSLGAGEETQYF. For the CDR3, the DNA is TGTGCCAGCAGCTTAGGGGCTGGGGAAGAGACCCAGTACTTC.